This passage covers 5 T cell receptor beta chains from one sample sequenced in a study of cytomegalovirus exposure and HLA in healthy donors. The PCR was carried out with 60 Vbeta primers and 13 Jbeta primers. The protocol was immunoSEQ multiplex PCR, while the TCRdb copy is restricted to in-frame clones and leaves out a portion. Here the sample spans nearly 70,000 clones, roughly 68% being singletons. Sequencing was done on a sample of PBMCs. These receptors were collected from a woman between 55 and 75 years old in good health and CMV-seropositive.

This clone was recorded a few times. CDR3 in DNA: TGTGCCAGCAGTTCTTTAGTGGGACTAGCGGGATTTAATACGCAGTATTTT. Encoded protein: CASSSLVGLAGFNTQYF. V gene TRBV13 combines with J gene TRBJ2-3, with 13 nucleotides matching TRBD2. V was clipped by 6 bases and J by 7 bases; unmatched bases: 13. The germline V gene has CDR1 PRHDT and CDR2 FYEKMQ (reference sequence). The CDR3 is made up of 17 amino acids.

The chain is built from TRBV11-2 and TRBJ1-2; D uncertain. Germline-derived CDR1 and CDR2 are SGHAT and FQNNGV. V was cut by 6 bases and J by 8 bases, with 16 bases left in between. This CDR3 is built from 13 residues. The CDR3 sequence is CASSPDGTRGYTF. In DNA form, the CDR3 reads TGTGCCAGCAGTCCAGACGGCACCAGGGGCTACACCTTC.

CDR3 nucleotides: TGTGCCAGCTCAGAGGAAATGAACACTGAAGCTTTCTTT. This gives the protein CASSEEMNTEAFF. This chain links TRBV18 with TRBJ1-1; no reliable D call. The CDR3 loop spans 13 amino acids. The V gene's germline CDR1 is KGHSH and CDR2 LQKENI. The ends were cut back, 5 bases at V and 0 bases at J, with 7 bases in the middle. The whole variable domain, filled in from reference TRBV18 and TRBJ1-1, reads NAGVMQNPRHLVRRRGQEARLRCSPMKGHSHVYWYRQLPEEGLKFMVYLQKENIIDESGMPKERFSAEFPKEGPSILRIQQVVRGDSAAYFCASSEEMNTEAFFGQGTRLTVV.

This clone has a single count. The chain couples TRBV10-1 to TRBJ1-4, with 7 bases lining up with TRBD1. CDR1 WNHNN and CDR2 SYGVQD come from the germline V gene (reference sequence). The CDR3 is 14 amino acids. V lost 6 bases and J lost 7; bases outside the gene matches: 8. CDR3 DNA: TGCGCCAGCAGCCCAGGGGGTCGGAGTGAAAAACTGTTTTTT. Its translation is CASSPGGRSEKLFF.

This clone showed up just once. The genes are TRBV10-3 and TRBJ2-1, with 11 positions matching TRBD2. There are 13 residues in the CDR3. Germline V gives CDR1 ENHRY, CDR2 SYGVKD. The trim removed 8 bases at V and 6 bases at J, leaving 3 bases unmatched. The CDR3, as DNA: TGTGCCATCGCGGGACTAGCGGCCAATGAGCAGTTCTTC. It codes for CAIAGLAANEQFF.